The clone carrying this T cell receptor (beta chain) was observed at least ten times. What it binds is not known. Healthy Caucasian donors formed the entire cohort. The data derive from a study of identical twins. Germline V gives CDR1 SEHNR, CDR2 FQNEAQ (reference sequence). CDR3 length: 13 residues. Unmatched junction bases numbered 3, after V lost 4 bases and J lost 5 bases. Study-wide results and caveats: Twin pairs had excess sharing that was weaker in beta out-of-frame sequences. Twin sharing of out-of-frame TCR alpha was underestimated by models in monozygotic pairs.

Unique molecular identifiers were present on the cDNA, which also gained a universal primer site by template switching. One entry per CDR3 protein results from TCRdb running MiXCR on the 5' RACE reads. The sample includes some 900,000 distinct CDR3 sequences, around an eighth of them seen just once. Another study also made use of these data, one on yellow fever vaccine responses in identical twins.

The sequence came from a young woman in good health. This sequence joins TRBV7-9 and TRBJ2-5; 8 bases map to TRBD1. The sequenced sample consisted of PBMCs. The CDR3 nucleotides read TGTGCCAGCAGCTATGACAGGGGTGAGACCCAGTACTTC. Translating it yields CASSYDRGETQYF. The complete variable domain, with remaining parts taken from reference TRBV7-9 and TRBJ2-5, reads DTGVSQNPRHKITKRGQNVTFRCDPISEHNRLYWYRQTLGQGPEFLTYFQNEAQLEKSRLLSDRFSAERPKGSFSTLEIQRTEQGDSAMYLCASSYDRGETQYFGPGTRLLVL.